The next 24 T cell receptor beta chains were all read from a single sample in a study of T cells in Graves' hyperthyroidism and ophthalmopathy (dated 2019 in TCRdb). Library generation was performed with multiplex PCR. Data came from an Illumina HiSeq 2000. The TCR beta CDR3 regions were amplified from the RNA transcripts. The TCR CDR3 was subjected to a first round of RT-PCR using the HTBI primer set and the Qiagen OneStep RT-PCR kit. TCRdb reprocessing: public reads trimmed at Q25 with fastp, clones called with MiXCR, in-frame beta chains kept. Each entry is one CDR3 protein sequence, shown with its most common DNA and genes. The sample table lists approximately 690,000 distinct CDR3 sequences, about a fifth of them with a count of one. The ten largest clones capture around a third of the sample. Sequenced material: blood. Receptor source: a man aged 25-45 years with Graves' ophthalmopathy.

At least ten counts were recorded for this clonotype. The gene calls are TRBV11-1 and TRBJ2-2, with D perhaps matching TRBD1 (5 bases). The CDR3 is made up of 15 amino acids. Germline CDR1 and CDR2: SGHAT and FQDESV (reference sequence). Trimming shortened V by 6 bases and J by 5 bases, and 16 bases separated the two germline ends. CDR3 protein: CASSLHGAGTGELFF. In nucleotides, the CDR3 is TGTGCCAGCAGTCTCCACGGCGCAGGGACCGGGGAGCTGTTTTTT.

The CDR3 DNA sequence: TGTGCCAGCAGCCCCCATCGGGCCTACGAGCAGTACTTC. Its protein product is CASSPHRAYEQYF. This chain links TRBV7-6 with TRBJ2-7, with D unclear. Germline V gene lookup returns CDR1 SGHVS and CDR2 FNYEAQ. The length of the CDR3 is 13 residues. V lost 5 bases and J 2 bases, leaving 10 bases between the germline ends.

This clonotype was detected ten times or more. The chain couples TRBV7-2 to TRBJ2-3, with 9 bases fitting TRBD2. Trimming cost V 4 bases and J 2 bases; bases outside gene matches: 7. CDR1 is SGHTA, CDR2 FQGNSA, per germline. The CDR3 is 16 residues long. The CDR3 nucleotides read TGTGCCAGCAGCTCTGGACTAGCGAGCTTCACAGATACGCAGTATTTT. Its protein product is CASSSGLASFTDTQYF.

V usage is TRBV7-2 and J usage is TRBJ2-3; TRBD2 matches 11 bases. This CDR3 contains 15 residues. Per the germline V gene, CDR1 is SGHTA and CDR2 is FQGNSA. Germline trimming cut 4 bases from V and 6 bases from J; bases unmatched to any gene: 6. CDR3 DNA sequence: TGTGCCAGCAGCTCTAAACTAGCGGGAGTGGATACGCAGTATTTT. Protein product: CASSSKLAGVDTQYF.

This clonotype showed up just a few times. This CDR3 is CAIKLGQGGHEQYF. CDR3 nucleotide sequence: TGTGCCATCAAACTCGGACAGGGAGGGCACGAGCAGTACTTC. V usage is TRBV10-3 and J usage is TRBJ2-7, with D perhaps matching TRBD1 (8 bases). This CDR3 comprises 14 residues. Germline assignment: CDR1 ENHRY and CDR2 SYGVKD. V dropped 7 bases and J dropped 5 bases, with 18 bases sitting between them.

In this sample, this clonotype turned up many times. The chain joins TRBV28 to TRBJ2-1; TRBD1 matches at 9 bases. This CDR3 contains 15 residues. The ends lost 6 bases at V and 5 bases at J; junction bases unmatched: 8. Germline CDR1 reads MDHEN; CDR2 reads SYDVKM. The CDR3 sequence: CASRIQGALNNEQFF. CDR3 nucleotide sequence: TGTGCCAGCAGGATACAGGGGGCGCTGAACAATGAGCAGTTCTTC.

This clonotype was seen only a few times. The rearrangement links TRBV28 to TRBJ1-2, with D hard to call. V lost 4 bases and J lost 7, with 16 bases in between. This CDR3 contains 14 residues. Germline CDR1 MDHEN, CDR2 SYDVKM. CDR3 region: CASSSSRGLPGYTF. CDR3 bases: TGTGCCAGCAGTTCAAGTCGCGGCCTCCCTGGCTACACCTTC.

The chain uses TRBV15 and TRBJ1-2, with D unclear. V dropped 0 bases and J dropped 6 bases, with 14 bases sitting between them. The CDR3 covers 15 residues. From germline, CDR1 is LNHNV and CDR2 YYDKDF (reference sequence). Written as DNA, the CDR3 is TGTGCCACCAGCAGAGATCACACCACCCGGAATGGCTACACCTTC. Its translation is CATSRDHTTRNGYTF. Using reference TRBV15 and TRBJ1-2 for the parts outside the CDR3, the full variable domain is DAMVIQNPRYQVTQFGKPVTLSCSQTLNHNVMYWYQQKSSQAPKLLFHYYDKDFNNEADTPDNFQSRRPNTSFCFLDIRSPGLGDTAMYLCATSRDHTTRNGYTFGSGTRLTVV.

In this sample, this clonotype turned up a few times. The chain employs TRBV29-1 and TRBJ2-3; 8 nucleotides align to TRBD1. The germline CDR1 and CDR2 sequences are SQVTM and ANQGSEA. The CDR3 consists of 16 residues. V shed 0 bases, J shed 2 bases, and the junction held 7 bases outside the gene matches. The DNA for the CDR3 is TGCAGCGTTGAAGATCTTCCAGGGGGCTTCACAGATACGCAGTATTTT. As protein: CSVEDLPGGFTDTQYF.

For the CDR3, the DNA is TGTGCCAGCAGCTCGAGTGGGACGGGAGGAGCAACCTACGAGCAGTACTTC. This gives the protein CASSSSGTGGATYEQYF. The chain joins TRBV7-9 to TRBJ2-7, with TRBD2 identical over 7 bases. The germline gives CDR1 SEHNR, CDR2 FQNEAQ (reference sequence). The CDR3 is made up of 17 amino acids. Unmatched junction bases numbered 14, after V lost 4 bases and J lost 2 bases.

This clonotype appeared many times. The chain joins TRBV12-3 or TRBV12-4 to TRBJ1-1; D unresolved. The CDR3 covers 11 residues. Trimming removed 8 bases at V and 3 bases at J, with 7 bases between. CDR3: CASQMYTEAFF. CDR3 nucleotide sequence: TGTGCCAGCCAGATGTACACTGAAGCTTTCTTT.

The rearrangement uses TRBV28 and TRBJ2-5, with D maybe TRBD2 (5 bases). Germline V gives CDR1 MDHEN, CDR2 SYDVKM. The CDR3 consists of 14 residues. The V and J ends lost 6 bases and 5 bases respectively, with 16 bases between them. CDR3 amino acids: CASSTGLSGETQYF. For the CDR3, the DNA is TGTGCCAGCAGCACGGGCCTCTCGGGGGAGACCCAGTACTTC.

There are many counts of this clonotype. V is TRBV12-3 or TRBV12-4 and J is TRBJ1-1; TRBD1 agrees at 7 bases. V was pared by 5 bases and J by 6 bases, with 3 bases of the junction left unmatched. The CDR3 is made up of 12 amino acids. CDR3 sequence: CASSPGTAEAFF. The DNA of the CDR3 is TGTGCCAGCAGTCCTGGGACAGCTGAAGCTTTCTTT.

The rearrangement uses TRBV20-1 and TRBJ1-1; TRBD1 is a possible D gene (5 bases). There are 13 residues in the CDR3. V shed 3 bases and J shed 5 bases, with 13 bases lying between them. The germline CDR1 and CDR2 sequences are DFQATT and SNEGSKA (reference sequence). In DNA, the CDR3 is TGCAGTGCTAGCGCTCAGGGTTGGACTGAAGCTTTCTTT. It specifies CSASAQGWTEAFF.

The rearrangement uses TRBV30 and TRBJ1-1; unclear D gene. CDR1 GTSNPN and CDR2 SVGIG come from the germline V gene (reference sequence). Trimming shortened V by 3 bases and J by 1 base, and 9 bases separated the two germline ends. This CDR3 has 13 amino acids. CDR3 sequence reads: CAWSLDSNTEAFF. The CDR3 bases are TGTGCCTGGAGCCTCGACTCGAACACTGAAGCTTTCTTT.

The chain combines TRBV11-2 with TRBJ2-7; 9 bases align to TRBD1. Germline lookup yields CDR1 SGHAT and CDR2 FQNNGV. The CDR3 is 18 residues long. V dropped 0 bases and J dropped 3; count of bases not matched to a gene: 12. For the CDR3, the DNA is TGTGCCAGCAGCTTAGATCGGAGGGGACAGGGCCCATACTACGAGCAGTACTTC. Translating it yields CASSLDRRGQGPYYEQYF.

This clonotype was seen at least ten times. J is TRBJ2-7 and V is TRBV7-2; 9 bases match TRBD2. The CDR3 consists of 16 residues. Germline-derived CDR1 and CDR2 are SGHTA and FQGNSA. Unmatched junction bases numbered 3, after V lost 0 bases and J lost 0 bases. CDR3 sequence: CASSLAGTSPSYEQYF. The DNA of the CDR3 is TGTGCCAGCAGCTTAGCGGGGACTAGCCCCTCCTACGAGCAGTACTTC.

This clonotype has only a few counts. This chain joins TRBV20-1 and TRBJ1-6; 7 nucleotides line up with TRBD1. The CDR3 length is 12 residues. The V gene end was trimmed by 4 bases and the J gene end by 10 bases; junction bases not matched to a gene: 4. In germline, CDR1 is DFQATT, CDR2 SNEGSKA (reference sequence). DNA of the CDR3: TGCAGTGCTAAGGGGGCTCGATCACCCCTCCACTTT. It specifies CSAKGARSPLHF.

This clonotype was recorded many times. The CDR3 spells CASSASGTGTPRRYF. CDR3 sequence (DNA): TGTGCCAGCAGTGCATCCGGGACAGGGACTCCCCGGCGGTACTTC. The genes are TRBV2 and TRBJ2-7, with 9 bases fitting TRBD1. Germline values: CDR1 SNHLY, CDR2 FYNNEI. V lost 4 bases to trimming and J lost 12 bases; unmatched junction nucleotides: 16. The CDR3 runs to 15 residues.

The J gene is TRBJ2-7, the V gene TRBV5-1; 8 positions match TRBD1. Germline V gene lookup returns CDR1 SGHRS and CDR2 YFSETQ. V lost 4 bases and J lost 0; bases outside the gene matches: 21. The CDR3 sequence is 20 residues long. The CDR3 region is CASSAGYGQGQSWYSYEQYF. The CDR3 DNA is TGCGCCAGCAGCGCGGGATACGGACAGGGACAATCATGGTACTCCTACGAGCAGTACTTC.

This clonotype was seen ten or more times. The genes are TRBV20-1 and TRBJ2-3; D gene unclear. V lost 0 bases and J 4 bases, leaving 20 bases between the germline ends. Germline-derived CDR1 and CDR2 are DFQATT and SNEGSKA (reference sequence). The length of the CDR3 is 17 residues. The CDR3 here is CSARDRHDAGIADTQYF. The CDR3, as DNA: TGCAGTGCTAGAGATCGGCACGACGCAGGAATCGCAGATACGCAGTATTTT.

This clonotype was counted between two and nine times. The chain uses TRBV20-1 and TRBJ2-1; 10 nucleotides match TRBD2. Unmatched junction bases numbered 7, after V lost 5 bases and J lost 9 bases. The CDR3 runs 13 residues. The germline V gene encodes CDR1 DFQATT and CDR2 SNEGSKA (reference sequence). As DNA, the CDR3 is TGCAGTGCTGCTCTAGCGGGAGTTGGTGAGCAGTTCTTC. Translation: CSAALAGVGEQFF.

Turning to this clonotype: Since a much larger clone is just one base distant, this may be a read error. The chain links TRBV5-1 to TRBJ1-1; TRBD1 matches at 8 bases. Looked up from germline, CDR1 is SGHRS and CDR2 is YFSETQ. This CDR3 has 17 amino acids. The CDR3 loop reads CVSSLSSGQGLNTEAFF. The CDR3 nucleotides are TGCGTCAGCAGCTTGAGTAGCGGACAGGGCTTGAACACTGAAGCTTTCTTT.

This clonotype was counted between two and nine times. The V gene is TRBV20-1, the J gene TRBJ1-2; tentatively, D is TRBD1 (5 bases). V lost 4 bases and J lost 3, with 9 bases in between. CDR1 and CDR2 (germline): DFQATT, SNEGSKA (reference sequence). The CDR3 is 12 amino acids. CDR3 bases: TGCAGTGCTATCAGGGACGACTATGGCTACACCTTC. Protein: CSAIRDDYGYTF.